This entry is about one TCR beta chain. Its antigen is not identified. One entry per CDR3 protein, called by TCRdb with MiXCR from the 5' RACE reads. The sample carries 110,000 or so distinct CDR3 sequences, about 24% recorded once. The V end lost 5 bases, the J end lost 2 bases, and 13 bases lay between the germline ends. This CDR3 contains 15 residues. The germline CDR1 and CDR2 sequences are SGHAT and FQNNGV. This entry is derived from a study of T-cell memory formation after mild COVID-19. Whole-study findings and limits: Researchers found some responding clones in pre-infection memory, a sign that cross-reactive memory joined.

This TCR was recovered from a man younger than 35 who had mild COVID-19 (a few samples of this study predate the infection). Cell type and time point are not known. What was sequenced was PBMCs or a T cell subset sorted from them (not recorded which). This sequence joins TRBV11-2 and TRBJ2-1; possibly TRBD2 for D (6 bases). The CDR3 coding sequence is TGTGCCAGCAGCCTGGGACTTAACCCCTACAATGAGCAGTTCTTC. This sequence encodes CASSLGLNPYNEQFF.